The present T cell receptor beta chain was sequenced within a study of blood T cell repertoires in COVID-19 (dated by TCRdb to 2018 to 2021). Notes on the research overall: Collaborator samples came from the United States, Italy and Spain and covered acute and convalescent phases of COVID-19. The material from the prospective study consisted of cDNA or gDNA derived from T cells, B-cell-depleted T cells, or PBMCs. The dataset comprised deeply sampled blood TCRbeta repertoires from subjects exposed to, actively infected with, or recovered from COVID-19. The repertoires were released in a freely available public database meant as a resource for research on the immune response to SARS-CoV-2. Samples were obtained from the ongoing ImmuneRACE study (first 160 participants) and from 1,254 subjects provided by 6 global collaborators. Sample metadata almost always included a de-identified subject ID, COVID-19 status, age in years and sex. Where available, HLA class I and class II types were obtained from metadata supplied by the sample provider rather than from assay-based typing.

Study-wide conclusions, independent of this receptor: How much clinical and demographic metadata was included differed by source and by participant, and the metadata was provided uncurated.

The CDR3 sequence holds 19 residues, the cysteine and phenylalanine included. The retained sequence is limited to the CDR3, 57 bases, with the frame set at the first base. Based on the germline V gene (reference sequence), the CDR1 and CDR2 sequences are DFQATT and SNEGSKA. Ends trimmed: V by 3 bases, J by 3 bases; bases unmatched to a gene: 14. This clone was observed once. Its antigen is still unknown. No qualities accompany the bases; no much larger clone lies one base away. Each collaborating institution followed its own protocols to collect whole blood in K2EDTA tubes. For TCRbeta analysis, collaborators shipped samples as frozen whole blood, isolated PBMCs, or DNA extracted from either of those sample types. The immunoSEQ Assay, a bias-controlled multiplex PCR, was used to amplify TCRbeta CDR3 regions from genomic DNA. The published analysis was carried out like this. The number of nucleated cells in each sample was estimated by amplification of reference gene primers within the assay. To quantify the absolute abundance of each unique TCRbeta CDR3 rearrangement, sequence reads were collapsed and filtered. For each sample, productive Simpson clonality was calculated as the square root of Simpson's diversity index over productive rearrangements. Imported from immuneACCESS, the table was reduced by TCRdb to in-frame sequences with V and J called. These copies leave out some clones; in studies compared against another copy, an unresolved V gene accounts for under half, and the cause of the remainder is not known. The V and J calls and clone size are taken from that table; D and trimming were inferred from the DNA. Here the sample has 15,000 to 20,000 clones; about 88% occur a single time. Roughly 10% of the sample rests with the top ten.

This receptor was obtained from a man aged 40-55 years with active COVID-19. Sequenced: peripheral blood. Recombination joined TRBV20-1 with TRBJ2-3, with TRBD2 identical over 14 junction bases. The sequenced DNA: TGCAGTGCTAGTGGGACTAGCGGGAGTGGGATTTTCAGGACAGATACGCAGTATTTT. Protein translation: CSASGTSGSGIFRTDTQYF.